The text below deals with one T cell receptor (beta chain). The repertoire was sequenced with immunoSEQ multiplex PCR; TCRdb's copy has only in-frame clones and lacks some. This repertoire shows roughly 48,000 clones, roughly 88% found once; its top ten account for 1% to 1.5%. This CDR3 has 14 amino acids. From germline, CDR1 is MDHEN and CDR2 SYDVKM. The ends lost 5 bases at V and 9 bases at J; junction bases unmatched: 6. The sample is drawn from a study of T cell changes during pregnancy in multiple sclerosis. The receptor was derived from a female donor with multiple sclerosis, enrolled in a pregnancy study. The rearrangement joins TRBV28 to TRBJ2-1, with TRBD2 identical over 11 bases. The source was CD4+ T cells from peripheral blood mononuclear cells, collected in the second trimester of pregnancy. CDR3 loop: CASSLSGRAGEQFF. The CDR3 bases are TGTGCCAGCAGTCTTAGCGGGAGGGCTGGTGAGCAGTTCTTC.